This T cell receptor (beta chain) stems from a study of blood T cell repertoires in COVID-19 (dated by TCRdb to 2020 to 2022). For context, the study as a whole: Collaborator samples came from the United States, Italy and Spain and covered acute and convalescent phases of COVID-19. Sample metadata almost always included a de-identified subject ID, COVID-19 status, age in years and sex. Where HLA class I and class II types were available, the types were taken from metadata supplied by the sample provider, not from assay-based typing. The material from the prospective study consisted of cDNA or gDNA derived from T cells, B-cell-depleted T cells, or PBMCs. The samples were drawn from the first 160 participants of the ongoing ImmuneRACE study and from more than 1,000 subjects provided by 6 global collaborators. The dataset comprised deeply sampled blood TCRbeta repertoires from subjects exposed to, actively infected with, or recovered from COVID-19. The repertoires were made available in a free public database intended to serve as a resource for research on the immune response to SARS-CoV-2. What the research found in general, with its limitations: How much clinical and demographic metadata was included differed by source and by participant, and the metadata was provided uncurated.

In the prospective study, participants were roughly 18 to 95 years old, resided in approximately 25 geographic areas of the United States, and were enrolled through a virtual design. To assign participants to cohorts, the prospective study relied on clinical history that participants themselves reported in a screening survey and a study questionnaire. Recovered participants in ImmuneRACE Cohort 3 were defined by two consecutive negative NP/OP PCR tests, clearance by a healthcare professional, or resolution of symptoms. Each participant in the prospective study had whole blood, serum and a nasopharyngeal or oropharyngeal swab collected by mobile phlebotomists. Prospective study participants could optionally give additional blood draws and questionnaires over an approximately two-month period. Before DNA extraction, prospective study blood samples were shipped either frozen or at room temperature.

TCRbeta CDR3 regions were amplified from genomic DNA using the immunoSEQ Assay, a bias-controlled multiplex PCR. As for how the authors treated the data: Within the assay, amplification of reference gene primers was used to estimate how many nucleated cells each sample contained. To quantify the absolute abundance of each unique TCRbeta CDR3 rearrangement, sequence reads were collapsed and filtered. For each sample, productive Simpson clonality was calculated by taking the square root of Simpson's diversity index across productive rearrangements. In its TCRdb copy, this immuneACCESS table keeps in-frame sequences only and misses some clones. Where compared with another copy, unresolved V genes explain less than half of these, and the others have no known cause. The DNA gave D and trimming, while V, J and clone size come from that table. The sample table shows 450,000 to 500,000 clones, and approximately 90% are seen once. The ten largest make up around 8% of the sample.

Of note for this clone: It has no known antigen specificity. The sample holds no much larger clone one base away, and base qualities are not on file.

This clonotype originated in a woman in her sixties who had recovered from COVID-19. Sequencing was carried out using PBMCs or T cells enriched from blood (not recorded which).

The DNA reads TGTGCCAGCAGCCCTAGAGCCGGGAGTCAGGTGGACAATGAGCAGTTCTTC. Translated, it gives CASSPRAGSQVDNEQFF. The chain joins TRBV11-2 to TRBJ2-1; the D region possibly corresponds to TRBD2 (6 bases align). The CDR3, from cysteine to phenylalanine, totals 17 residues. The read is trimmed to its CDR3 DNA, 51 bases read in frame from base 1. V is clipped by 5 bases and J by 5 bases, and the sequence between their germline boundaries is 22 bases long. CDR1 and CDR2 are drawn from the germline V gene: SGHAT, FQNNGV.